Each of the 19 T cell receptor beta chains below was sequenced from the same sample in a study of blood T cell repertoires in COVID-19. Produced via immunoSEQ multiplex PCR; TCRdb's table is partial and in-frame only. The sample shows about 230,000 clones, 85% to 90% of them seen only once. The sample taken for sequencing was peripheral blood. These receptors came from a man aged 50-60 years with COVID-19, enrolled during active disease.

V usage is TRBV2 and J usage is TRBJ1-2; 7 positions agree with TRBD1. The trim removed 6 bases at V and 7 bases at J, leaving 14 bases unmatched. This CDR3 comprises 15 residues. Germline-derived CDR1 and CDR2 are SNHLY and FYNNEI. The CDR3 bases are TGTGCCAGCAGCCTAAAGGAGGGGGCGCTTGCTGGCTACACCTTC. This gives the protein CASSLKEGALAGYTF.

This rearrangement joins TRBV19 to TRBJ2-1; 7 bases map to TRBD1. The CDR3 has 15 amino acids. J gave up 3 bases and V 6 bases, and 8 bases lay outside the gene matches. CDR1 and CDR2 from the germline V gene are LNHDA and SQIVND (reference sequence). In DNA, the CDR3 is TGTGCCAGTAGGACAGGAGGACAGGTCTACAATGAGCAGTTCTTC. As protein: CASRTGGQVYNEQFF.

The V gene is TRBV6-7, the J gene TRBJ1-1; D unclear. TRBV6-7 is an open reading frame, and its role is uncertain. With 2 bases removed from V and 4 bases from J, the gap between germline ends came to 11 bases. The CDR3 contains 14 residues. For the CDR3, the DNA is TGTGCCAGCAGTTACCCCCACCCGGGCACTGAAGCTTTCTTT. It encodes CASSYPHPGTEAFF.

The rearrangement uses TRBV12-3 or TRBV12-4 and TRBJ1-6; D perhaps matches TRBD1 (6 bases). This CDR3 region has 13 residues. V lost 9 bases to trimming and J lost 4 bases, with 10 bases between them. The CDR3 DNA reads as TGTGCCAGTCGAGGACAGTATAATTCACCCCTCCACTTT. Translating gives CASRGQYNSPLHF.

This chain uses TRBV5-4 with TRBJ1-4, with TRBD1 as a possible D gene (5 bases). Germline V lookup: CDR1 SGHNT, CDR2 YYREEE (reference sequence). The length of the CDR3 is 16 residues. The germline V and J ends were trimmed by 4 bases and 2 bases, with 15 bases remaining between them. As DNA, the CDR3 is TGTGCCAGCAGCGCCGGGGGGACCTCGACTAATGAAAAACTGTTTTTT. Translation gives CASSAGGTSTNEKLFF.

The chain couples TRBV3-1 (or the pseudogene TRBV3-2) to TRBJ2-3; no clear D gene. CDR1 and CDR2 (germline): LGHDT, YNNKEL (reference sequence). V was cut by 5 bases and J by 2 bases, with 8 bases left in between. This CDR3 has 13 residues. CDR3 in DNA: TGTGCCAGCAGCTCGGTAAACACAGATACGCAGTATTTT. This translates into CASSSVNTDTQYF.

CDR3 DNA sequence: TGTGCCAGCAGTTACACGCGTGGACAGGGGCCCTACGAGCAGTACTTC. It codes for CASSYTRGQGPYEQYF. The chain combines TRBV6-5 with TRBJ2-7; 9 nucleotides agree with TRBD1. CDR3 length: 16 amino acids. The germline CDR1 and CDR2 sequences are MNHEY and SVGAGI. V was pared by 2 bases and J by 2 bases, with 7 bases of the junction left unmatched.

The genes are TRBV28 and TRBJ1-2; no firm D call. Per the germline V gene, CDR1 is MDHEN and CDR2 is SYDVKM. V was cut by 1 base and J by 3 bases, with 3 bases left in between. The CDR3 consists of 12 residues. The CDR3 DNA sequence: TGTGCCAGCAGTTTATCCGACTATGGCTACACCTTC. As protein: CASSLSDYGYTF.

This clone was observed a single time. The chain employs TRBV24-1 and TRBJ1-2; D gene ambiguous. CDR3 length: 14 amino acids. Germline CDR1 KGHDR, CDR2 SFDVKD. Trimming stripped 4 bases from V and 6 bases from J, with 14 bases between. CDR3 coding DNA: TGTGCCACCAGTGACCCCGCACGGGAAGATGGCTACACCTTC. Its protein is CATSDPAREDGYTF.

Concerning this clone: The sample contains more than one DNA sequence encoding this CDR3. The rearrangement links TRBV3-1 (or the pseudogene TRBV3-2) to TRBJ1-2; TRBD1 matches at 8 bases. The V and J ends lost 0 bases and 2 bases, in that order; junction bases with no gene match: 2. The germline V gene encodes CDR1 LGHDT and CDR2 YNNKEL (reference sequence). The CDR3 has 15 amino acids. For the CDR3, the DNA is TGTGCCAGCAGCCAAGAAGGACAGGGAAACTATGGCTACACCTTC. Translation: CASSQEGQGNYGYTF.

The rearrangement joins TRBV11-2 to TRBJ2-5; TRBD2 agrees at 12 bases. Per germline, CDR1 SGHAT and CDR2 FQNNGV. This CDR3 contains 19 residues. V was clipped by 2 bases and J by 4 bases; unmatched bases: 14. CDR3: CASSLWPVLAGGPGETQYF. The CDR3 coding sequence is TGTGCCAGCAGCTTATGGCCTGTGCTAGCGGGAGGGCCTGGAGAGACCCAGTACTTC.

This sequence joins TRBV12-5 and TRBJ1-1; D possibly corresponds to TRBD1 (5 bases). CDR3 length: 13 residues. Germline V gene lookup returns CDR1 LGHNT and CDR2 FRNRAP. The V end lost 6 bases, the J end lost 5 bases, and 13 bases lay between the germline ends. CDR3: CASGTGGGTEAFF. CDR3 coding DNA: TGTGCTAGTGGGACGGGTGGGGGGACTGAAGCTTTCTTT.

V usage is TRBV19 and J usage is TRBJ2-3; the D gene is possibly TRBD2 (5 bases). CDR1 LNHDA and CDR2 SQIVND come from the germline V gene (reference sequence). Trimming left V 1 base short and J 2 bases short, with 10 bases between. The CDR3 length is 15 residues. CDR3 amino acids: CASSIGSGLTDTQYF. In nucleotides, the CDR3 is TGTGCCAGTAGTATAGGTAGTGGACTCACAGATACGCAGTATTTT.

The rearrangement joins TRBV6-5 to TRBJ1-5; D may be TRBD1 (5 bases). The CDR3 is 12 residues long. The germline V and J ends were trimmed by 2 bases and 9 bases, with 8 bases remaining between them. Per the germline V gene, CDR1 is MNHEY and CDR2 is SVGAGI. CDR3 amino acids: CASSYPQGPQHF. Here the CDR3 DNA reads TGTGCCAGCAGTTACCCCCAGGGGCCCCAGCATTTT.

This rearrangement joins TRBV25-1 to TRBJ2-3, with D possibly TRBD2 on 6 matching bases. The ends were cut back, 2 bases at V and 8 bases at J, with 23 bases in the middle. CDR3 length equals 17 residues. CDR1 and CDR2 (germline): MGHDK, SYGVNS. CDR3 bases: TGTGCCAGCAGTGAAATTAGCGCGGGATCCATTGGGGGTACGCAGTATTTT. Amino acid sequence: CASSEISAGSIGGTQYF.

The genes are TRBV7-9 and TRBJ2-7; weak D call: TRBD2 (6 bases). The CDR3 is made up of 13 amino acids. The germline V gene has CDR1 SEHNR and CDR2 FQNEAQ (reference sequence). Deletions cut 1 base from V and 5 bases from J, with 9 bases between. The CDR3 nucleotides are TGTGCCAGCAGCTTAGATCCGGGGGACGAGCAGTACTTC. It codes for CASSLDPGDEQYF.

The sample holds a few counts of this clone. The chain combines TRBV5-1 with TRBJ2-2, with TRBD2 identical over 8 bases. The germline CDR1 and CDR2 sequences are SGHRS and YFSETQ. This CDR3 contains 16 residues. Trimming removed 4 bases from V and 7 bases from J; junction bases left unmatched: 12. The CDR3, as DNA: TGCGCCAGCAGCCCCTTCGGGGGGGAGGAGGTCGGGGAGCTGTTTTTT. Its translation: CASSPFGGEEVGELFF. Full variable domain (rest looked up from reference TRBV5-1 and TRBJ2-2): KAGVTQTPRYLIKTRGQQVTLSCSPISGHRSVSWYQQTPGQGLQFLFEYFSETQRNKGNFPGRFSGRQFSNSRSEMNVSTLELGDSALYLCASSPFGGEEVGELFFGEGSRLTVL.

J is TRBJ2-3 and V is TRBV4-2; 10 bases agree with TRBD2. Per germline, CDR1 LGHNA and CDR2 YNFKEQ. Trimming took 3 bases from V and 0 from J; bases not matched to a gene: 18. The CDR3 runs to 21 residues. DNA for the CDR3: TGTGCCAGCAGCCATCCCCTTCCTGACACCGGACTAGCGGCTAGCACAGATACGCAGTATTTT. The encoded protein is CASSHPLPDTGLAASTDTQYF.

The chain links TRBV29-1 to TRBJ2-2, with 7 bases that match TRBD1. The CDR3 contains 14 residues. CDR1 is SQVTM and CDR2 is ANQGSEA in the germline V gene. Trimming removed 4 bases from V and 0 bases from J; junction bases left unmatched: 2. The CDR3 region has the DNA TGCAGCGTTGTGGGGACAGCGAACACCGGGGAGCTGTTTTTT. Residues: CSVVGTANTGELFF.